This TCR beta chain was sequenced for a study of cytomegalovirus exposure and HLA in healthy donors. In the study overall: Drawn from HLA-typed donors, around 85 million unique TCRs were held in an early data release. Most genotyped donors, around four fifths of more than 300, had Caucasian-associated genetic ancestry. Overall study findings and caveats: V- and J-gene trimming of TCR beta was linked (in a later analysis) to a missense DCLRE1C variant. The sole available immune exposure information was CMV serostatus.

Use of 60 Vbeta and 13 Jbeta primers characterized the PCR. Libraries were prepared by immunoSEQ multiplex PCR; TCRdb keeps only in-frame clonotypes and omits some of them. The data include around 88,000 clones; the top ten clones carry just over 5.5%. In the case of this clone: The antigen remains undetermined.

This CDR3 has 12 residues. The V end lost 4 bases, the J end lost 5 bases, and 8 bases lay between the germline ends. Germline assignment: CDR1 SGDLS and CDR2 YYNGEE. J is TRBJ2-3 and V is TRBV9; D might be TRBD2 (5 bases). This receptor was identified in a girl between 10 and 17 years old in good health and CMV-seropositive. The source material was PBMCs. CDR3 bases: TGTGCCAGCAGCACTAGAGGAGATACGCAGTATTTT. Translation gives CASSTRGDTQYF.